These 23 T cell receptor beta chains share one sample of origin, sequenced in a study of blood T cells in healthy people across ages. It was with a sample-barcoded 5' primer and a J-beta primer mix that a second PCR of roughly 7 to 12 cycles was run. TCRdb reanalysed the 5' RACE reads using MiXCR and keeps one entry per CDR3 protein. The table lists 750,000 to 950,000 distinct CDR3 sequences, roughly 24% of them singletons, with around 3% in the top ten. Another study also made use of these data, one on T cells of mothers and their children.

Sequenced: blood. The receptors shown here come from a boy aged 5-17 years in good health.

This clonotype was observed a few times. The gene calls are TRBV7-9 and TRBJ2-5, with a tentative D call TRBD1 (5 bases). With the DNA end fitting TRBJ2-7 better, the J assignment may be wrong. Germline CDR1 reads SEHNR; CDR2 reads FQNEAQ (reference sequence). The CDR3 has 13 residues. The CDR3 loop is CASSSRQRYEQYF. The CDR3, as DNA: TGTGCCAGCAGCTCCCGACAGAGATACGAGCAGTACTTC.

This clonotype was observed many times. This sequence joins TRBV29-1 and TRBJ2-5; D tentatively reads TRBD1 or TRBD2 (6 bases each). Trimming cost V 6 bases and J 4 bases, with 15 bases left between them. This CDR3 comprises 13 residues. Germline V gene sequence: CDR1 SQVTM, CDR2 ANQGSEA. CDR3 sequence (DNA): TGCAGCGTGGAGACAGGAGGGGGAGAGACCCAGTACTTC. It is translated as CSVETGGGETQYF.

This clonotype was seen a handful of times. The chain has TRBV12-3 or TRBV12-4 and TRBJ2-1; TRBD2 is a possible D gene (5 bases). V gave up 2 bases and J gave up 0 bases, with 8 bases separating them. The CDR3 length is 15 residues. The CDR3: CASSLSRDSYNEQFF. The CDR3 DNA reads TGTGCCAGCAGTTTATCCCGGGACTCCTACAATGAGCAGTTCTTC.

This clonotype appeared a few times. This rearrangement joins TRBV18 to TRBJ2-4; possible D gene TRBD2, 8 bases. From germline, CDR1 is KGHSH and CDR2 LQKENI. The V and J ends lost 6 bases and 5 bases respectively, with 20 bases between them. The length of the CDR3 is 16 residues. The CDR3: CASSPTSGGGENIQYF. In DNA form, the CDR3 reads TGTGCCAGCTCTCCTACATCGGGAGGGGGCGAAAACATTCAGTACTTC.

The table lists this clonotype with a few counts. This CDR3 reads CASSIRGANTGELFF. CDR3 DNA: TGTGCCAGTAGTATCCGAGGGGCGAACACCGGGGAGCTGTTTTTT. The V call is TRBV19, the J call TRBJ2-2; either TRBD1 or TRBD2 may supply D (5 bases each). Germline values: CDR1 LNHDA, CDR2 SQIVND (reference sequence). Trimming removed 3 bases at V and 0 bases at J, with 8 bases between. CDR3 size: 15 residues.

The V and J genes are TRBV28 and TRBJ1-5, with no clear D. The V gene's germline CDR1 is MDHEN and CDR2 SYDVKM. V shed 5 bases and J shed 4 bases, with 3 bases lying between them. The CDR3 has 11 amino acids. The CDR3 region is CASSENQPQHF. The CDR3 nucleotides read TGTGCCAGCAGTGAGAATCAGCCCCAGCATTTT. The full variable domain, rest sourced from reference TRBV28 and TRBJ1-5, is DVKVTQSSRYLVKRTGEKVFLECVQDMDHENMFWYRQDPGLGLRLIYFSYDVKMKEKGDIPEGYSVSREKKERFSLILESASTNQTSMYLCASSENQPQHFGDGTRLSIL.

This clonotype turned up a few times. The rearrangement links TRBV29-1 to TRBJ1-2; D is uncertain. In germline, CDR1 is SQVTM, CDR2 ANQGSEA. Deletions cut 0 bases from V and 0 bases from J, with 5 bases between. This CDR3 has 13 amino acids. This chain's CDR3 is CSVEELANYGYTF. The CDR3 bases are TGCAGCGTTGAAGAGCTAGCTAACTATGGCTACACCTTC.

The V gene is TRBV2, the J gene TRBJ2-7; the D is unclear. This CDR3 contains 11 residues. CDR1 and CDR2 (germline): SNHLY, FYNNEI. The V end lost 7 bases, the J end lost 4 bases, and 8 bases lay between the germline ends. DNA for the CDR3: TGTGCCAGCATTGCGGCGTACGAGCAGTACTTC. Amino acid sequence: CASIAAYEQYF.

This clonotype was counted a few times. The V gene is TRBV5-5, the J gene TRBJ1-1; D is possibly TRBD1 (6 bases). Germline V gene data show CDR1 as SGHKS and CDR2 as YYEKEE (reference sequence). The length of the CDR3 is 16 residues. V was shortened by 0 bases and J by 4 bases, with 16 bases between the two germline ends. For the CDR3, the DNA is TGTGCCAGCAGCTTGGTCTTCTGGGGAGGGGGCACTGAAGCTTTCTTT. This codes for CASSLVFWGGGTEAFF.

This clonotype was seen more than once but under ten times. The V and J genes are TRBV5-5 and TRBJ2-6; tentative D call: TRBD2 (6 bases). With 4 bases removed from V and 2 bases from J, the gap between germline ends came to 13 bases. The CDR3 spans 16 residues. Germline V gene data show CDR1 as SGHKS and CDR2 as YYEKEE (reference sequence). The DNA for the CDR3 is TGTGCCAGCAGCGCCCGGGGGAAGGCTGGGGCCAACGTCCTGACTTTC. This encodes CASSARGKAGANVLTF.

This rearrangement joins TRBV29-1 to TRBJ1-4; 9 bases map to TRBD1. CDR1 is SQVTM and CDR2 is ANQGSEA in the germline V gene. The CDR3 is 16 residues long. V lost 6 bases and J lost 8; bases outside the gene matches: 16. The CDR3 DNA reads TGCAGCGTCGGGGGGGACAGGGCGGCAAAAGACGAAAAACTGTTTTTT. Encoded protein: CSVGGDRAAKDEKLFF. The full variable domain, completed using reference TRBV29-1 and TRBJ1-4, is SAVISQKPSRDICQRGTSLTIQCQVDSQVTMMFWYRQQPGQSLTLIATANQGSEATYESGFVIDKFPISRPNLTFSTLTVSNMSPEDSSIYLCSVGGDRAAKDEKLFFGSGTQLSVL.

The chain is built from TRBV12-3 or TRBV12-4 and TRBJ1-5, with 8 bases fitting TRBD1. This CDR3 comprises 16 residues. V was pared by 0 bases and J by 2 bases, with 3 bases of the junction left unmatched. CDR3 DNA: TGTGCCAGCAGTTTAGCGGACAGGGTAGGCAATCAGCCCCAGCATTTT. This sequence encodes CASSLADRVGNQPQHF.

This clonotype occurred a few times. This sequence joins TRBV5-1 and TRBJ2-3, with D maybe TRBD1 (7 bases). The CDR3 has 18 amino acids. Germline values: CDR1 SGHRS, CDR2 YFSETQ. The V and J ends lost 2 bases and 1 base respectively, with 20 bases between them. CDR3 in DNA: TGCGCCAGCAGCTTATCGAATTACAGGGGACTGGGCACAGATACGCAGTATTTT. Translated: CASSLSNYRGLGTDTQYF.

The J gene is TRBJ2-3, the V gene TRBV2; TRBD1 matches 7 bases. Germline V gene lookup returns CDR1 SNHLY and CDR2 FYNNEI. V was clipped by 5 bases and J by 3 bases; unmatched bases: 11. The CDR3 loop spans 16 amino acids. The CDR3 DNA reads as TGTGCCAGCAGTTCCCAGGGGGTTGGGACGACAGATACGCAGTATTTT. Its translation is CASSSQGVGTTDTQYF.

This clonotype was seen only a few times. This rearrangement joins TRBV4-1 to TRBJ2-1, with a tentative D call TRBD2 (5 bases). Per the germline V gene, CDR1 is MGHRA and CDR2 is YSYEKL. The CDR3 is made up of 17 amino acids. Trimming left V 2 bases short and J 1 base short, with 15 bases between. The CDR3 is CASSQRTRSGSYNEQFF. The CDR3 DNA follows: TGCGCCAGCAGCCAAAGGACTCGCAGTGGGTCCTACAATGAGCAGTTCTTC.

V usage is TRBV5-1 and J usage is TRBJ1-1, with 10 positions matching TRBD1. The CDR3 covers 15 residues. The junction had 6 bases not matched to a gene; V was cut back by 1 base and J by 6 bases. Per germline, CDR1 SGHRS and CDR2 YFSETQ. This chain's CDR3 is CASSLPGQGLSEAFF. As DNA, the CDR3 is TGCGCCAGCAGCTTGCCGGGACAGGGGCTTTCTGAAGCTTTCTTT. Looking up the rest from reference TRBV5-1 and TRBJ1-1 gives the full variable domain: KAGVTQTPRYLIKTRGQQVTLSCSPISGHRSVSWYQQTPGQGLQFLFEYFSETQRNKGNFPGRFSGRQFSNSRSEMNVSTLELGDSALYLCASSLPGQGLSEAFFGQGTRLTVV.

The V gene is TRBV5-1, the J gene TRBJ2-7; D assignment may be TRBD1 or TRBD2 (6 bases each). The CDR3 consists of 15 residues. Trimming pared 4 bases from V and 5 bases from J, leaving 19 bases between. Germline V gene data show CDR1 as SGHRS and CDR2 as YFSETQ. CDR3 DNA sequence: TGCGCCAGCAGCCCGACTCGGGGGCTCATCGACGAGCAGTACTTC. It is translated as CASSPTRGLIDEQYF.

The J gene is TRBJ2-2, the V gene TRBV12-5, with D perhaps TRBD1 or TRBD2 (5 bases each). V shed 5 bases and J shed 0 bases, with 10 bases lying between them. In germline, CDR1 is LGHNT, CDR2 FRNRAP. This CDR3 contains 15 residues. This CDR3 is CASGAGTANTGELFF. CDR3 DNA sequence: TGTGCTAGTGGTGCCGGGACGGCGAACACCGGGGAGCTGTTTTTT.

In its sample, this clonotype was seen a few times. The rearrangement joins TRBV29-1 to TRBJ2-1; D call uncertain. Near its end, the DNA agrees better with TRBJ2-5, so the J call may be wrong. This CDR3 contains 12 residues. Germline-derived CDR1 and CDR2 are SQVTM and ANQGSEA. The CDR3 DNA reads as TGCAGCGTGGCGAACTATGGGGAGACCCAGTACTTC. Translating gives CSVANYGETQYF.

At least ten counts were recorded for this clonotype. The rearrangement joins TRBV4-1 to TRBJ1-4; the match to TRBD1 covers 8 bases. The CDR3 spans 15 residues. Germline lookup yields CDR1 MGHRA and CDR2 YSYEKL. V gave up 4 bases and J gave up 3 bases; unmatched junction bases: 4. CDR3 protein: CASSLRTGPNEKLFF. CDR3 DNA: TGCGCCAGCAGCCTCCGGACAGGGCCTAATGAAAAACTGTTTTTT.

This clonotype was detected once. The gene calls are TRBV5-1 and TRBJ2-1; 7 positions match TRBD2. The CDR3 is made up of 16 amino acids. J lost 3 bases, V lost 5 bases, and 11 bases had no gene match. Germline lookup yields CDR1 SGHRS and CDR2 YFSETQ. CDR3 sequence: CASRAVPAGLYNEQFF. The CDR3 DNA reads TGCGCCAGCAGAGCAGTTCCAGCGGGGCTCTACAATGAGCAGTTCTTC.

This chain joins TRBV10-2 and TRBJ2-5; D is undetermined. V was trimmed by 7 bases and J by 2 bases, leaving 8 bases between them. In germline, CDR1 is WSHSY, CDR2 SAAADI. The CDR3 is 12 residues long. This chain's CDR3 is CASNSKQETQYF. In DNA, the CDR3 is TGCGCCAGCAATTCCAAACAAGAGACCCAGTACTTC.

In this sample, this clonotype turned up a few times. The chain employs TRBV24-1 and TRBJ2-3; D perhaps matches TRBD2 (5 bases). Germline lookup yields CDR1 KGHDR and CDR2 SFDVKD. V lost 5 bases and J 2 bases, leaving 7 bases between the germline ends. This CDR3 contains 13 residues. DNA of the CDR3: TGTGCCACCAGTGGACTAATCACAGATACGCAGTATTTT. This codes for CATSGLITDTQYF.